This T cell receptor (beta chain) was identified in a study of Ad26.COV2.S vaccination and SARS-CoV-2 variants. Overall study: Donor participated within the Ad26.COV2.S arm of the COV1001 trial. In the study, Ad26.COV2.S was injected intramuscularly once, or twice 56 days apart. Study findings and constraints: Ad26.COV2.S recipients had broader spike-specific TCRs (P = 0.0014).

Trimming took off 1 base at V and 7 bases at J, with 20 bases between the two ends. CDR1 is MGHRA, CDR2 YSYEKL, per germline. This CDR3 comprises 16 residues. The table came from immunoSEQ multiplex PCR; TCRdb's copy has only in-frame clones and leaves some out. The sample records a few hundred thousand clones, under 90% being singletons. The treatment was: roughly 19 received Ad26.COV2.S at low or high dose, single or two shots; roughly five received placebo; per-sample allocation not given. Samples came from day 63 after the first vaccine or placebo injection. Whoever gave the sample was an adult aged 18-55 years in Boston. Turning to this clone: Its specificity is not known.

The sequence came from a person between 18 and 65 years old who received the Ad26.COV2.S COVID-19 vaccine or a placebo. The chain employs TRBV4-1 and TRBJ2-7; D not resolved. Sequencing was performed on peripheral blood, taken in a trial of Ad26.COV2.S vaccine versus placebo. The CDR3: CASSQVGGRATREQYF. The DNA of the CDR3 is TGCGCCAGCAGCCAAGTTGGCGGACGGGCTACGAGGGAGCAGTACTTC.